Shown below are 21 T cell receptor beta chains from a single sample sequenced in a study of a mutant IDH1 vaccine in newly diagnosed glioma. Here immunoSEQ multiplex PCR was the method, and the copy in TCRdb shows in-frame clones only, minus some. The sample includes about 64,000 clones, roughly 71% of them seen just once. No antigens are known for them. Time point reported: week 35, safety follow-up. Every vaccination contained 300 ug of the mutant IDH1 20-mer peptide and was paired with topical imiquimod. The sequenced sample was PBMCs, obtained from a glioma patient whose treatment included an IDH1 peptide vaccine. These receptors were obtained from a man aged 45-65 years with glioma.

This clone came up a few times. This chain joins TRBV20-1 and TRBJ1-2; tentatively, D is TRBD1 (6 bases). This CDR3 has 11 amino acids. Trimming left V 3 bases short and J 13 bases short, with 15 bases between. Germline V gene lookup returns CDR1 DFQATT and CDR2 SNEGSKA (reference sequence). The CDR3 bases are TGCAGTGCTAGGGTCAACAGGGACTGCACCTTC. Its translation: CSARVNRDCTF.

The CDR3 spells CASSAGTVSTYTF. CDR3 DNA: TGCGCCAGCAGCGCCGGGACAGTCTCTACCTACACCTTC. This rearrangement joins TRBV5-1 to TRBJ1-2, with TRBD1 matching 7 bases. The CDR3 has 13 amino acids. CDR1 and CDR2 from the germline V gene are SGHRS and YFSETQ. The ends lost 4 bases at V and 10 bases at J; junction bases unmatched: 10. Based on the CDR3 plus reference TRBV5-1 and TRBJ1-2, the full variable domain is KAGVTQTPRYLIKTRGQQVTLSCSPISGHRSVSWYQQTPGQGLQFLFEYFSETQRNKGNFPGRFSGRQFSNSRSEMNVSTLELGDSALYLCASSAGTVSTYTFGSGTRLTVV.

V usage is TRBV4-3 and J usage is TRBJ2-7, with TRBD1 matching 8 bases. With 3 bases clipped from V and 4 bases from J, the junction kept 8 bases outside the gene matches. Germline V gene sequence: CDR1 LGHNA, CDR2 YSLEER. The length of the CDR3 is 15 residues. The CDR3 coding sequence is TGCGCCAGCAGCCACCTCCTGGGACAGGCTTACGAGCAGTACTTC. As protein: CASSHLLGQAYEQYF.

The CDR3 coding sequence is TGTGCCTGGAGTGTTCCTAGTCGTGCGCAGTATTTT. Protein product: CAWSVPSRAQYF. The gene calls are TRBV30 and TRBJ2-3; D gene uncertain. The CDR3 has 12 residues. The V and J ends lost 0 bases and 10 bases respectively, with 11 bases between them. CDR1 and CDR2 (germline): GTSNPN, SVGIG (reference sequence).

The chain is built from TRBV11-1 and TRBJ2-2; possibly TRBD2 for D (6 bases). This CDR3 has 13 amino acids. Per the germline V gene, CDR1 is SGHAT and CDR2 is FQDESV (reference sequence). The V gene lost 5 bases and the J gene lost 3 bases, with 7 bases spanning the gap. The CDR3 spells CASSRGYTGELFF. CDR3 nucleotide sequence: TGTGCCAGCAGCCGGGGGTACACCGGGGAGCTGTTTTTT.

V gene TRBV6-5 combines with J gene TRBJ1-4; D call uncertain. V lost 3 bases and J lost 3, with 8 bases in between. The V gene's germline CDR1 is MNHEY and CDR2 SVGAGI. The CDR3 covers 14 residues. CDR3 sequence (DNA): TGTGCCAGCAGTTATATATCCCCTAATGAAAAACTGTTTTTT. Encoded protein: CASSYISPNEKLFF.

The chain combines TRBV25-1 with TRBJ1-4; D gene ambiguous. V was clipped by 6 bases and J by 8 bases, with 19 bases between them. Germline V gives CDR1 MGHDK, CDR2 SYGVNS. The CDR3 consists of 15 residues. The CDR3 DNA follows: TGTGCCAGCAGCCGGTGGTACGCCAACGACGAAAAACTGTTTTTT. Its translation is CASSRWYANDEKLFF.

This clone was seen just once. This chain links TRBV14 with TRBJ1-4, with no clear D. The CDR3 has 15 amino acids. Germline values: CDR1 SGHDN, CDR2 FVKESK. Trimming took off 1 base at V and 4 bases at J, with 10 bases between the two ends. CDR3 region: CASSQAAGINEKLFF. For the CDR3, the DNA is TGTGCCAGCAGCCAAGCGGCAGGAATTAATGAAAAACTGTTTTTT. The variable domain in full, with the rest retrieved from reference TRBV14 and TRBJ1-4, is EAGVTQFPSHSVIEKGQTVTLRCDPISGHDNLYWYRRVMGKEIKFLLHFVKESKQDESGMPNNRFLAERTGGTYSTLKVQPAELEDSGVYFCASSQAAGINEKLFFGSGTQLSVL.

The chain combines TRBV7-9 with TRBJ1-1; D gene ambiguous. The CDR3 has 14 amino acids. Between the trimmed V and J ends, which lost 1 base and 1 base, there was a span of 7 bases. The germline CDR1 and CDR2 sequences are SEHNR and FQNEAQ (reference sequence). CDR3: CASSLGTGNTEAFF. DNA for the CDR3: TGTGCCAGCAGCTTAGGGACGGGGAACACTGAAGCTTTCTTT.

The gene calls are TRBV30 and TRBJ2-5; D is possibly TRBD1 (5 bases). V was cut by 5 bases and J by 1 base, with 11 bases left in between. The CDR3 is 13 residues long. The V gene's germline CDR1 is GTSNPN and CDR2 SVGIG (reference sequence). In DNA, the CDR3 is TGTGCCTGGGGCGCGACAGTCCAAGAGACCCAGTACTTC. Its translation: CAWGATVQETQYF.

The J gene is TRBJ2-7, the V gene TRBV27, with TRBD1 matching 7 bases. The trim removed 6 bases at V and 4 bases at J, leaving 0 bases unmatched. This CDR3 comprises 11 residues. CDR1 and CDR2 (germline): MNHEY, SMNVEV (reference sequence). The CDR3 sequence is CASRQGYEQYF. Written as DNA, the CDR3 is TGTGCCAGCAGACAGGGGTACGAGCAGTACTTC.

The V call is TRBV4-1, the J call TRBJ2-2; D gene ambiguous. The CDR3 consists of 15 residues. V was pared by 4 bases and J by 2 bases, with 11 bases between. Looked up from germline, CDR1 is MGHRA and CDR2 is YSYEKL. CDR3 in DNA: TGCGCCAGCAGCCCCCACGACCCAAACACCGGGGAGCTGTTTTTT. Translated, it gives CASSPHDPNTGELFF.

The V call is TRBV4-1, the J call TRBJ2-3, with TRBD2 matching over 9 bases. The CDR3 extends over 17 amino acids. V shed 0 bases and J 5 bases; nucleotides not matched to a gene: 9. The germline V gene has CDR1 MGHRA and CDR2 YSYEKL. CDR3 region: CASSQEGSGGKGDTQYF. Written as DNA, the CDR3 is TGCGCCAGCAGCCAAGAAGGTAGCGGGGGAAAGGGAGATACGCAGTATTTT.

The gene calls are TRBV28 and TRBJ2-7; no clear D gene. The CDR3 extends over 14 amino acids. Germline V gene lookup returns CDR1 MDHEN and CDR2 SYDVKM. The germline V and J ends were trimmed by 2 bases and 0 bases, with 8 bases remaining between them. CDR3 coding DNA: TGTGCCAGCAGTTTAGATGGAAGCTCCTACGAGCAGTACTTC. This encodes CASSLDGSSYEQYF. Looking up the rest from reference TRBV28 and TRBJ2-7 gives the full variable domain: DVKVTQSSRYLVKRTGEKVFLECVQDMDHENMFWYRQDPGLGLRLIYFSYDVKMKEKGDIPEGYSVSREKKERFSLILESASTNQTSMYLCASSLDGSSYEQYFGPGTRLTVT.

The chain recombines TRBV4-3 with TRBJ2-7, with 9 bases aligning to TRBD1. Germline CDR1 and CDR2: LGHNA and YSLEER. The CDR3 covers 16 residues. Trimming took 4 bases from V and 7 from J; bases not matched to a gene: 14. CDR3 sequence reads: CASSPTTDRGRGEQYF. The CDR3 DNA reads TGCGCCAGCAGCCCCACAACTGACAGGGGGAGGGGGGAGCAGTACTTC.

In its sample, this clone was seen a few times. The chain has TRBV6-5 and TRBJ2-7, with TRBD1 identical over 7 bases. Germline CDR1 MNHEY, CDR2 SVGAGI. With V trimmed by 6 bases and J by 6 bases, 8 bases remained unmatched. The length of the CDR3 is 13 residues. CDR3 region: CASSPTGFGEQYF. CDR3 bases: TGTGCCAGCAGCCCGACAGGGTTCGGCGAGCAGTACTTC.

The chain carries TRBV9 and TRBJ1-1, with D maybe TRBD1 (6 bases). V lost 4 bases, J lost 1 base, and 14 bases lay in between. The CDR3 sequence is 15 residues long. In germline, CDR1 is SGDLS, CDR2 YYNGEE. The CDR3 DNA is TGTGCCAGCAGCCTGGGGGGGGACACGAACACTGAAGCTTTCTTT. Translating it yields CASSLGGDTNTEAFF.

This clone has just a few counts. The chain uses TRBV5-1 and TRBJ1-1; D gene uncertain. Trimming left V 0 bases short and J 1 base short, with 4 bases between. CDR1 is SGHRS and CDR2 is YFSETQ in the germline V gene. The CDR3 covers 13 residues. The CDR3 loop is CASSLGRNTEAFF. The CDR3 DNA follows: TGCGCCAGCAGCTTGGGCCGGAACACTGAAGCTTTCTTT.

The CDR3 bases are TGTGCCAGCAGCGCCGACAGGGCCCAGGGGGTCGAGCAGTACTTC. Translated, it gives CASSADRAQGVEQYF. This rearrangement joins TRBV7-2 to TRBJ2-7, with 7 bases aligning to TRBD1. The V segment lost 5 bases and the J segment 6 bases; nucleotides outside the gene matches: 13. Germline lookup yields CDR1 SGHTA and CDR2 FQGNSA. The CDR3 sequence is 15 residues long.

This clone was counted a few times. This chain uses TRBV29-1 with TRBJ2-7; weak D call: TRBD1 (5 bases). The germline V gene encodes CDR1 SQVTM and CDR2 ANQGSEA. The V and J ends lost 1 base and 0 bases respectively, with 7 bases between them. The CDR3 consists of 13 residues. This chain's CDR3 is CSVEVQDSYEQYF. The CDR3 region has the DNA TGCAGCGTTGAAGTACAGGACTCCTACGAGCAGTACTTC.

Worth noting for this clone: The junction does not match germline at one end; this may be a read error. The chain has TRBV4-2 and TRBJ1-6; no reliable D call. There are 16 residues in the CDR3. The germline gives CDR1 LGHNA, CDR2 YNFKEQ. The CDR3 here is CASSKETGSQFTPLHF. The CDR3 DNA reads as TGTGCCAGCAGCAAAGAAACCGGGAGCCAATTCACACCCCTCCACTTT.